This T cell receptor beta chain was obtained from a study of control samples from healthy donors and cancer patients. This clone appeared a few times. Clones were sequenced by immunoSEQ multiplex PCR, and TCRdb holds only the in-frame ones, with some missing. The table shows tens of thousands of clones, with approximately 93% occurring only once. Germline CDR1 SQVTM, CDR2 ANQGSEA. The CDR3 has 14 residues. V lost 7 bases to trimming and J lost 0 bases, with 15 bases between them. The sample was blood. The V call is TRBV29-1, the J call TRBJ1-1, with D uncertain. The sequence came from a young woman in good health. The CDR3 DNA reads TGCAGCGCTACCGGACGTAACATGAACACTGAAGCTTTCTTT. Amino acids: CSATGRNMNTEAFF.